This T cell receptor (beta chain) was profiled in a study of T cells after posttransplantation cyclophosphamide. This clone was detected ten times or more. Its antigen remains unknown. Trimming removed 4 bases at V and 3 bases at J, with 4 bases between. Germline V gene data show CDR1 as MNHEY and CDR2 as SVGEGT. The CDR3 loop spans 11 amino acids. Study conclusions and caveats: Recipient CMV seropositivity and CMV reactivation strongly tracked TRB clonality.

Peripheral blood was collected from the related graft donor on the marrow donation day. The table came from immunoSEQ multiplex PCR; TCRdb's copy has only in-frame clones and leaves some out. Listed here are tens of thousands of clones without any singletons, the top ten holding 2.7%. The source material was PBMCs. The genes are TRBV6-2 or TRBV6-3 and TRBJ2-7; D unresolved. The sequence came from a woman aged 60-75 years in good health, CMV-negative, and a related stem cell transplant donor. The CDR3 DNA follows: TGTGCCAGCAGTTCCCACTACGAGCAGTACTTC. Amino acid sequence: CASSSHYEQYF.